There are many counts of the clone carrying this T cell receptor beta chain. No antigen is known for it. This specimen belongs to a study of T-cell reconstitution after alpha-beta-depleted transplantation in children. Study-wide results and limits: Some patients' high day-60 TCRbeta diversity was traced to surviving recipient T cells and thymic progenitors.

The CDR3 has 16 residues. CDR1 LGHDT and CDR2 YNNKEL come from the germline V gene (reference sequence). The junction had 10 bases not matched to a gene; V was cut back by 5 bases and J by 4 bases. A library of TCRbeta sequences, prepared with unique molecular identifiers, was generated. TCRdb recomputed calls from the PCR reads with MiXCR, one row per CDR3 protein. This sample has 480,000 or so distinct CDR3 sequences; roughly 10% occur once, and the top ten carry just over 2%. This chain links TRBV3-1 with TRBJ2-1; 8 bases agree with TRBD2. This TCR came from a child aged 2 to 10 with inherited bone marrow failure, due to receive a stem cell transplant. This sample comprised PBMCs, obtained before TCRalphabeta/CD19-depleted stem cell transplant. The CDR3 nucleotides read TGTGCCAGCAGCTCCCGACTAGCGCCTCAATACAATGAGCAGTTCTTC. Translation: CASSSRLAPQYNEQFF.